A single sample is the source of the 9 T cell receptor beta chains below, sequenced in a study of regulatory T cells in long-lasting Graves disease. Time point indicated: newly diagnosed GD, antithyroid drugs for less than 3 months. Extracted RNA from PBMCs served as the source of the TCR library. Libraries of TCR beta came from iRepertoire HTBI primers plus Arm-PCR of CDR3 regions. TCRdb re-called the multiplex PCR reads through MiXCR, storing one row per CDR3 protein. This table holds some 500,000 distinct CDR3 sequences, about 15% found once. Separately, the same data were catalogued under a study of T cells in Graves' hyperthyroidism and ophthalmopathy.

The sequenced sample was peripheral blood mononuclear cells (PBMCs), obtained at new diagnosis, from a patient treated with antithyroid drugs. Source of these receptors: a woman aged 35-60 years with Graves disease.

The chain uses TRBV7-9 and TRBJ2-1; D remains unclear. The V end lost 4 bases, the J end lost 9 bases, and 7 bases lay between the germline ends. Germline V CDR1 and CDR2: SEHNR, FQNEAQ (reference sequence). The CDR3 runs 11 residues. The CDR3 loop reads CASSSGAEQFF. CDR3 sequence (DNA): TGTGCCAGCAGCTCGGGCGCTGAGCAGTTCTTC.

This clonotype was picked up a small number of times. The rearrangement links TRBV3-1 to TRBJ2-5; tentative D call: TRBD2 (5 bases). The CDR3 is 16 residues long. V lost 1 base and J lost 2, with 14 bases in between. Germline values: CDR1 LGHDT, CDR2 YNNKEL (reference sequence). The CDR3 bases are TGTGCCAGCAGCCAAGTCGGGAACGGGGTACAAGAGACCCAGTACTTC. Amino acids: CASSQVGNGVQETQYF.

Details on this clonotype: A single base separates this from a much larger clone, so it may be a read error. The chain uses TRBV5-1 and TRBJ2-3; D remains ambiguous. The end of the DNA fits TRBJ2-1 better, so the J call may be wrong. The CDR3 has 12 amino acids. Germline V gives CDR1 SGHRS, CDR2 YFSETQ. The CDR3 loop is CASSPPTEQQFF. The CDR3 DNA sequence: TGCGCCAGCAGCCCGCCTACAGAGCAGCAGTTCTTC.

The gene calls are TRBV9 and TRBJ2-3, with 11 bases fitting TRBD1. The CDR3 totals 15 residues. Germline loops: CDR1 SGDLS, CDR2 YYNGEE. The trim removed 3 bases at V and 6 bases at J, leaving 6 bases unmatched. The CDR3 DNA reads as TGTGCCAGCAGCGACCGGGACAGGGGGAGGGATACGCAGTATTTT. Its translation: CASSDRDRGRDTQYF.

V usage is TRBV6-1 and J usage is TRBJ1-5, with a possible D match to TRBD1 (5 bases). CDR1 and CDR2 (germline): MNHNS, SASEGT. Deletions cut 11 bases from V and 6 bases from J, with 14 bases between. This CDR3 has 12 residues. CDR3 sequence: CAGSRGRQPQHF. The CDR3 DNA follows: TGTGCCGGGTCGAGGGGTCGTCAGCCCCAGCATTTT.

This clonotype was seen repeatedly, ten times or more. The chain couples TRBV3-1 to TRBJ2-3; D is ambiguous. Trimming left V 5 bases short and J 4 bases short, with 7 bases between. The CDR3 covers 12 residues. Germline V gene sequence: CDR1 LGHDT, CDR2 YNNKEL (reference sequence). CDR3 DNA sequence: TGTGCCAGCAGCTTGACGGCAGATACGCAGTATTTT. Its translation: CASSLTADTQYF.

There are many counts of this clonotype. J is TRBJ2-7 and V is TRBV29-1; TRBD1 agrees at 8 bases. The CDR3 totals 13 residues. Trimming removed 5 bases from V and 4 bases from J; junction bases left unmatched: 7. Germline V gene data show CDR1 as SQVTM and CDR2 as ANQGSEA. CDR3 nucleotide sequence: TGCAGCGTTCGGGACAGGCAATCTTACGAGCAGTACTTC. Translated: CSVRDRQSYEQYF.

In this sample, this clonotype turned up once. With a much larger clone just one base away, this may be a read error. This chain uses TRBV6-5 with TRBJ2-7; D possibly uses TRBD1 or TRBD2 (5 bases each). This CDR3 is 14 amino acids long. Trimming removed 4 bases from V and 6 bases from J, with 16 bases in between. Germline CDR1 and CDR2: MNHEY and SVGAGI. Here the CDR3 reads CASSFGGGVCEQYF. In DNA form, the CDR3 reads TGTGCCAGCAGTTTTGGTGGGGGTGTCTGCGAGCAGTACTTC.

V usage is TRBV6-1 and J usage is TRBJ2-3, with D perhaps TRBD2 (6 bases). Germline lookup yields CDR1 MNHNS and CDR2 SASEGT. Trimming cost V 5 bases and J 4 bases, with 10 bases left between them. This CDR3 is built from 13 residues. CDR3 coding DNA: TGTGCCAGCAGTACCGTAGCGGCAGATACGCAGTATTTT. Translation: CASSTVAADTQYF.